These 7 T cell receptor beta chains were sequenced from one sample in a study of patients and donors after allogeneic stem cell transplantation (dated by TCRdb to between 2020 and 2021). Library method: RT-PCR. Sequencing took place on a NextSeq 550. The public reads were run again by TCRdb, first through fastp at Q25 and then through MiXCR, and only productive beta chains were kept. Rows with one shared CDR3 protein collapse into an entry with the most common genes and DNA. This sample holds 400,000 to 500,000 distinct CDR3 sequences; around 15% were observed only once. The top ten clonotypes cover 7% to 7.5% of the sample. The source material was blood, either unsorted or a sorted T cell fraction (not recorded which). The receptors come from a human donor who was either an allogeneic HSCT recipient or a stem cell or donor lymphocyte infusion donor (not recorded which). It is not recorded whose cells these are; they may come from a transplant donor.

This clonotype appeared a few times. The chain couples TRBV7-2 to TRBJ1-6; perhaps TRBD1 as D (5 bases). The germline CDR1 and CDR2 sequences are SGHTA and FQGNSA. This CDR3 comprises 16 residues. Trimming removed 2 bases at V and 8 bases at J, with 16 bases between. CDR3: CASSLLGVMRDSPLHF. The CDR3 DNA reads TGTGCCAGCAGCTTACTAGGGGTTATGCGCGATTCACCCCTCCACTTT.

This clonotype showed up just a few times. The chain recombines TRBV21-1 with TRBJ2-7; TRBD2, the table's D call, lacks a check against the DNA. TRBV21-1 is flagged as a pseudogene. There are 18 residues in the CDR3. CDR3 sequence: CASSNTGGAGLAGVEQYF. CDR3 in DNA: TGTGCCAGCAGCAATACAGGGGGCGCGGGACTAGCGGGAGTCGAGCAGTACTTC.

This clonotype was detected only a few times. V is TRBV5-6 and J is TRBJ2-5, with D possibly being TRBD1 (6 bases). Between the trimmed V and J ends, which lost 1 base and 5 bases, there was a span of 12 bases. CDR3 size: 14 residues. Germline loops: CDR1 SGHDT, CDR2 YYEEEE. The CDR3 sequence: CASSLSGHGETQYF. CDR3 DNA sequence: TGTGCCAGCAGCTTGTCGGGACACGGGGAGACCCAGTACTTC.

This clonotype is a singleton in its sample. A much larger clonotype is one base distant, so this may be a read error. This sequence joins TRBV5-4 and TRBJ2-7, with D unclear. The CDR3 totals 13 residues. Germline assignment: CDR1 SGHNT and CDR2 YYREEE (reference sequence). V was clipped by 0 bases and J by 7 bases, with 11 bases between them. Here the CDR3 reads CASSLGILWEQYF. The CDR3, as DNA: TGTGCCAGCAGCTTGGGCATACTCTGGGAGCAGTACTTC.

This chain joins TRBV5-5 and TRBJ1-5; TRBD1 might be the D (6 bases). Germline CDR1 SGHKS, CDR2 YYEKEE (reference sequence). The ends were cut back, 1 base at V and 6 bases at J, with 14 bases in the middle. The length of the CDR3 is 15 residues. CDR3 sequence (DNA): TGTGCCAGCAGCTTGTTACGGGGGGCAGGTCAGCCCCAGCATTTT. It codes for CASSLLRGAGQPQHF.

This clonotype appeared a single time. V and J are TRBV20-1 and TRBJ1-1, with D possibly being TRBD1 (6 bases). The CDR3 loop spans 16 amino acids. Deletions cut 3 bases from V and 5 bases from J, with 22 bases between. Germline assignment: CDR1 DFQATT and CDR2 SNEGSKA (reference sequence). For the CDR3, the DNA is TGCAGTGCTAGGCCCTACACCTCAGGGGTTGTGACTGAAGCTTTCTTT. Translating gives CSARPYTSGVVTEAFF.

This clonotype appeared a few times. V gene TRBV29-1 combines with J gene TRBJ1-1; D call uncertain. From germline, CDR1 is SQVTM and CDR2 ANQGSEA. Deletions cut 7 bases from V and 0 bases from J, with 18 bases between. This CDR3 has 15 amino acids. Written as DNA, the CDR3 is TGCAGCGCCATGGGGTTTTTCAGCATGAACACTGAAGCTTTCTTT. Residues: CSAMGFFSMNTEAFF.